A selection of T cell receptor beta chains follows, all from one sample in a study of blood T cells in healthy people across ages. MiXCR was run by TCRdb on the 5' RACE reads, yielding one entry per CDR3 protein. The table lists fewer than 1,000,000 distinct CDR3 sequences, around 43% of them singletons. The sequencing input was blood. The receptors shown here come from a man in his sixties in good health. The CDR3 runs from the conserved cysteine through the conserved F or W. The D gene is left open where the match is weak. Size is omitted from some rows. Given values are once, few, many or a class for expanded clones.

j_call d_call clone_size v_call cdr3_nt cdr3_aa
TRBJ2-5 . few TRBV4-1 TGCGCCAGCAGCCAAGATGGGTCCGGGGGAGAGACCCAGTACTTC CASSQDGSGGETQYF
TRBJ2-1 TRBD2 . TRBV7-2 TGTGCCAGCACCCCTTCGGGAGGTGAGCAGTTCTTC CASTPSGGEQFF
TRBJ2-7 TRBD1 . TRBV5-1 TGCGCCAGCAGCGTGGACAGGCCCTCCTACGAGCAGTACTTC CASSVDRPSYEQYF
TRBJ2-1 . few TRBV7-9 TGTGCCAGCAGCCACTTAGGGGGGGAGCAGTTCTTC CASSHLGGEQFF
TRBJ2-4 . . TRBV12-3/TRBV12-4 TGTGCCAGCAGCCCGGTGGGGGTGGACATTCAGTACTTC CASSPVGVDIQYF
TRBJ1-2 . . TRBV6-5 TGTGCCAGTGCTATGGGGGAAGGATTCAGCTATGGCTACACCTTC CASAMGEGFSYGYTF
TRBJ2-5 TRBD2 . TRBV9 TGTGCCAGCAGCGAAGGGGCTAGCGGGGGCCCATTCCGGGGGACCCAGTACTTC CASSEGASGGPFRGTQYF
TRBJ2-1 . few TRBV4-3 TGCGCCAGCAGCCAAAGGCGGGGCGTTGGGGATGAGCAGTTCTTC CASSQRRGVGDEQFF
TRBJ2-1 TRBD1 once TRBV5-5 TGTGCCAGCAGCACGACAGGGACACTTTCCTACAATGAGCAGTTCTTC CASSTTGTLSYNEQFF
TRBJ1-5 TRBD1 once TRBV7-9 TGTGCCGGCAGCCTGGGACAGGGGAGGGGTCAGCCCCAGCATTTT CAGSLGQGRGQPQHF
TRBJ2-7 TRBD1 . TRBV4-1 TGCGCCAGCGCAGGGGACAGTCCCTACGAGCAGTACTTC CASAGDSPYEQYF
TRBJ2-5 TRBD1 . TRBV7-9 TGTGCCAGCAGCTTCCGGGACAGGGGCCAAGAGACCCAGTACTTC CASSFRDRGQETQYF
TRBJ2-3 TRBD2 . TRBV5-1 TGCGCCAGCAGCACCCGGACTAGCGGGGGGGGTGATACGCAGTATTTT CASSTRTSGGGDTQYF